This section outlines one T cell receptor (beta chain) sequence together with its context. Its specificity is unknown. Constant-region reverse primers amplified full-length variable regions, followed by semi-nested Nested Universal Primer A PCR. TCRdb processed the 5' RACE reads anew with MiXCR; each CDR3 protein has one entry. The table lists approximately 8,800 distinct CDR3 sequences, approximately 52% of them singletons. V was shortened by 0 bases and J by 2 bases, with 10 bases between the two germline ends. Germline CDR1 reads KGHSH; CDR2 reads LQKENI. The CDR3 is 15 amino acids. Study-wide points: Tumor Tregs overlapped most with tumor, then blood, naive CD4+ cells.

This receptor was taken from a female donor with breast cancer. Sequencing was carried out using memory CD4+ T cells sorted from a lymph node. Subset in this sample: memory CD4+ T cells, CD4+CD45RO+CD25-. The genes are TRBV18 and TRBJ2-5; D perhaps matches TRBD1 (6 bases). CDR3 sequence reads: CASSPPGAGQETQYF. For the CDR3, the DNA is TGTGCCAGCTCACCACCGGGGGCAGGGCAAGAGACCCAGTACTTC.